These T cell receptor beta chains were read from a single sample in a study of blood T cell repertoires in COVID-19. The table came from immunoSEQ multiplex PCR; TCRdb's copy has only in-frame clones and leaves some out. Found here are approximately 100,000 clones, 65% to 90% of them singletons; the top ten hold 2% to 3%. The sample comprised PBMCs or T cells enriched from blood (not recorded which). Every receptor here comes from a woman aged 50 to 60 who had recovered from COVID-19. Each CDR3 is given with its conserved first and last residue. D genes are given only for firm matches. The listing skips clone size in some rows; elsewhere it reads once, few, many or a size class.

TRBV18	NA	TRBJ2-1	TRBD2	CASSPFRAGGDEQFF	TGTGCCAGCTCACCATTTCGAGCGGGGGGAGATGAGCAGTTCTTC
TRBV2	NA	TRBJ1-2	NA	CASSEASQGNYGYTF	TGTGCCAGCAGTGAAGCGAGTCAGGGAAACTATGGCTACACCTTC
TRBV3-1/TRBV3-2	NA	TRBJ2-5	TRBD2	CASSQSGTSGKTQYF	TGTGCCAGCAGCCAATCCGGGACTAGCGGGAAGACCCAGTACTTC
TRBV2	NA	TRBJ1-1	NA	CASKGPPTVEAFF	TGTGCCAGCAAGGGGCCCCCCACTGTCGAAGCTTTCTTT
TRBV27	NA	TRBJ2-2	TRBD2	CASGRGGLGTGELFF	TGTGCCAGCGGTCGGGGGGGCCTGGGCACCGGGGAGCTGTTTTTT
TRBV20-1	few	TRBJ2-3	NA	CSASRRGTSTDTQYF	TGCAGTGCTAGTCGGCGGGGTACTAGCACAGATACGCAGTATTTT
TRBV9	NA	TRBJ2-3	TRBD1	CASSVAGGLAFGLTDTQYF	TGTGCCAGCAGCGTGGCAGGGGGCCTGGCCTTCGGACTCACAGATACGCAGTATTTT
TRBV21-1	NA	TRBJ2-7	NA	CASSKPLMEQYF	TGTGCCAGCAGCAAACCCTTAATGGAGCAGTACTTC
TRBV24-1	NA	TRBJ1-2	NA	CAIQSPDSPNYGYTF	TGTGCCATCCAAAGTCCAGATTCCCCTAACTATGGCTACACCTTC
TRBV6-1	NA	TRBJ2-7	NA	CASSSGDWEQYF	TGTGCCAGCAGTTCGGGGGATTGGGAGCAGTACTTC